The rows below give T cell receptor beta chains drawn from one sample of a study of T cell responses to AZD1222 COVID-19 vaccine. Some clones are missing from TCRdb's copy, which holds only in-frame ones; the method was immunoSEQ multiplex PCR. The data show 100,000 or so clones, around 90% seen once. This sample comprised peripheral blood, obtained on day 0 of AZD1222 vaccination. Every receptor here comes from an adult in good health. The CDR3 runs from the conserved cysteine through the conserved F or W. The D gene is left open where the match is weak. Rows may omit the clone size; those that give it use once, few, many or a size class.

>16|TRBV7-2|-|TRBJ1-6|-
CASSAAGTSYNSPLHF
TGTGCCAGCAGCGCGGCCGGGACCTCGTATAATTCACCCCTCCACTTT
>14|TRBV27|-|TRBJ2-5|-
CASSLGGREETQYF
TGTGCCAGCAGTTTAGGAGGTAGGGAAGAGACCCAGTACTTC
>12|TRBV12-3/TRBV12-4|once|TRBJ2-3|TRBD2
CASNLISGAQYF
TGTGCCAGCAACTTGATTAGCGGGGCGCAGTATTTT
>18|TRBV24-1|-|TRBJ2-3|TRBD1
CATSDTFRQGGLRDTQYF
TGTGCCACCAGTGACACATTTCGACAGGGGGGACTACGAGATACGCAGTATTTT
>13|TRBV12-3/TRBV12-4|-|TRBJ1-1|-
CASSLSRHTEAFF
TGTGCCAGCAGCCTCTCGCGGCACACTGAAGCTTTCTTT
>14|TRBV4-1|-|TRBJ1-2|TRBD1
CASSQRGQGFPYTF
TGCGCCAGCAGCCAAAGGGGACAGGGGTTCCCATACACCTTC
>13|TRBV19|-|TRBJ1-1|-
CASKVSLNTEAFF
TGTGCCAGTAAAGTCTCCTTGAACACTGAAGCTTTCTTT
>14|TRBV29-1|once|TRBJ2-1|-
CSVGRGSPYNEQFF
TGCAGCGTGGGAAGGGGGTCCCCCTACAATGAGCAGTTCTTC
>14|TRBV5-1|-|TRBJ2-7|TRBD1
CASSFGTGPYEQYF
TGCGCCAGCAGCTTCGGGACAGGGCCTTACGAGCAGTACTTC
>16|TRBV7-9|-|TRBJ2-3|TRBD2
CASSQLAGLETDTQYF
TGTGCCAGCAGTCAACTAGCGGGTTTGGAAACAGATACGCAGTATTTT
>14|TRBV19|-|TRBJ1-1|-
CASSNPGLDTEAFF
TGTGCCAGTAGTAATCCGGGACTAGACACTGAAGCTTTCTTT
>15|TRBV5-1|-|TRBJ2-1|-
CASSLGGSSYNEQFF
TGCGCCAGCAGCTTGGGGGGGAGCTCCTACAATGAGCAGTTCTTC
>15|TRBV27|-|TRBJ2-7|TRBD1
CASSGSGTGGSQQYF
TGTGCCAGCAGTGGATCGGGGACAGGGGGCTCTCAGCAGTACTTC
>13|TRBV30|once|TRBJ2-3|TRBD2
CAWNSPGTRGQYF
TGTGCCTGGAACAGTCCCGGGACTAGAGGACAGTATTTT
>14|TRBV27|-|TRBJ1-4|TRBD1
CASSSGQVGEKLFF
TGTGCCAGCAGTTCCGGACAGGTTGGCGAAAAACTGTTTTTT
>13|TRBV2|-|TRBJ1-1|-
CASTWDLRQKAFF
TGTGCCAGCACCTGGGACCTTCGGCAGAAAGCTTTCTTT
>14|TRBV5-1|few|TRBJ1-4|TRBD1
CASSFTTGREKLFF
TGCGCCAGCAGCTTTACGACAGGGAGAGAAAAACTGTTTTTT
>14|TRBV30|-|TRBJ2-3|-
CAWSVSLARDTQYF
TGTGCCTGGAGTGTTAGCCTAGCGAGAGATACGCAGTATTTT
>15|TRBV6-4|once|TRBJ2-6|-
CASSSWSSGANVLTF
TGTGCCAGCAGTAGCTGGAGCTCTGGGGCCAACGTCCTGACTTTC
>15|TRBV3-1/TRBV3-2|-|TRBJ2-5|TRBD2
CASRSASGMKETQYF
TGTGCCAGCAGGTCGGCTAGCGGGATGAAAGAGACCCAGTACTTC
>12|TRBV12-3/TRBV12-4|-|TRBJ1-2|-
CASTNPARSYTF
TGTGCCAGCACCAACCCGGCCAGGAGCTACACCTTC
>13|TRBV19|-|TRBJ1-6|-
CAASQTYNSPLHF
TGTGCCGCCTCCCAGACCTATAATTCACCCCTCCACTTT
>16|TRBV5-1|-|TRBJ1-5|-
CASSLEPGSGNQPQHF
TGCGCCAGCAGCTTGGAGCCAGGGAGTGGGAATCAGCCCCAGCATTTT
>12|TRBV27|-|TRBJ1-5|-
CASRDRNQPQHF
TGTGCCAGCCGAGACCGCAATCAGCCCCAGCATTTT
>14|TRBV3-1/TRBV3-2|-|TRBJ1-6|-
CASSRNQGDSPLHF
TGTGCCAGCAGCCGAAATCAGGGTGACTCACCCCTCCACTTT
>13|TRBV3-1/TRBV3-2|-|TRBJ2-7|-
CASSQEGHNEQYF
TGTGCCAGCAGCCAAGAAGGACACAACGAGCAGTACTTC